This T cell receptor (beta chain) was captured in a study of PD-L1 blockade in urothelial cancer. Overall study context: Blood samples had a median of 141,255 T cells.

V shed 4 bases, J shed 7 bases, and the junction held 11 bases outside the gene matches. CDR1 LGHNT and CDR2 FRNRAP come from the germline V gene. This CDR3 spans 15 amino acids. Generated by immunoSEQ multiplex PCR, the TCRdb table keeps only in-frame clones and is missing some. Found here are tens of thousands of clones, roughly four fifths of them singletons; the top ten hold around 3.8%. The chain employs TRBV12-5 and TRBJ1-1; 8 nucleotides align to TRBD1. The clonotype comes from a man between 70 and 80 years old with urothelial cancer. The sample was PBMCs, taken around atezolizumab (anti-PD-L1) treatment. This CDR3 is CASGSAGTGAYEAFF. CDR3 sequence (DNA): TGTGCTAGTGGTTCGGCCGGGACAGGAGCTTATGAAGCTTTCTTT.